Listed below are T cell receptor beta chains from one sample, sequenced in a study of T cell repertoires in cytomegalovirus infection. Via MiXCR, TCRdb re-called the reads, giving one row per CDR3 protein. The sample holds around 360,000 distinct CDR3 sequences, roughly 34% seen once. Their specific antigens are unknown. The sample was cultured PBMCs, taken from culture after CMV antigen stimulation. The receptor source for this set is a human donor in good health (CMV status not recorded). Some clones in this sample may be carry-over from other donors' samples. Each CDR3 is given with its conserved first and last residue. Fields, in order: J gene, clone size, V gene, D gene, CDR3 DNA, CDR3 protein. D genes are given only for firm matches. Not every row has a clone size; where given, it reads once, few, many or a size class.

TRBJ2-1 | NA | TRBV28 | NA | TGTGCCAGCAGTCTTTTAGTGTTCGATGAGCAGTTCTTC | CASSLLVFDEQFF
TRBJ2-7 | few | TRBV7-6 | TRBD2 | TGTGCCAGCAGCTTAGCCTTCAGCGGGAGTTCTTACGAGCAGTACTTC | CASSLAFSGSSYEQYF
TRBJ2-5 | few | TRBV7-2 | NA | TGTGCCAGCAGCTTCGAGGTTCAAGAGACCCAGTACTTC | CASSFEVQETQYF
TRBJ2-5 | few | TRBV27 | NA | TGTGCCAGCAGGGGGACAACGCAAGAGACCCAGTACTTC | CASRGTTQETQYF
TRBJ2-1 | NA | TRBV7-9 | TRBD2 | TGTGCCAGCAGCTTAGCTGGCGGGAGCACAAATGAGCAGTTCTTC | CASSLAGGSTNEQFF
TRBJ2-1 | NA | TRBV2 | TRBD1 | TGTGCCAGCAGCGCAACGACAGGGAGAAATGAGCAGTTCTTC | CASSATTGRNEQFF
TRBJ2-1 | few | TRBV7-2 | TRBD2 | TGTGCCAGCAGCCCCCGGACTAGCGGGAGAGGTAGCAATGAGCAGTTCTTC | CASSPRTSGRGSNEQFF
TRBJ2-7 | NA | TRBV15 | NA | TGTGCCACCAGCAGAGGACTTGCCTACGAGCAGTACTTC | CATSRGLAYEQYF
TRBJ2-7 | few | TRBV6-2/TRBV6-3 | NA | TGTGCCAGCAGGGGGGCGACTGTTACGGCGGGCTACGAGCAGTACTTC | CASRGATVTAGYEQYF
TRBJ2-3 | many | TRBV7-2 | NA | TGTGCCAGCAGCTTACTAGCTTCAGCAGATACGCAGTATTTT | CASSLLASADTQYF
TRBJ2-5 | NA | TRBV6-6 | NA | TGTGCCAGCAGTAAACTGGACATGAAAGAGACCCAGTACTTC | CASSKLDMKETQYF
TRBJ2-1 | few | TRBV11-2 | TRBD2 | TGTGCCAGCAGCTTAGACGGACTAGCGGGCCCCTCCTACAATGAGCAGTTCTTC | CASSLDGLAGPSYNEQFF
TRBJ1-3 | few | TRBV28 | TRBD1 | TGTGCCACTTACAGGGGGTCTGGAAACACCATATATTTT | CATYRGSGNTIYF
TRBJ2-7 | many | TRBV7-2 | NA | TGTGCCAGCAGCTACTCACCGGGACCGGAATACGAGCAGTACTTC | CASSYSPGPEYEQYF
TRBJ2-3 | many | TRBV7-7 | TRBD2 | TGTGCTAGCAGTCTTAGCGGGAGTCGGACAGATACGCAGTATTTT | CASSLSGSRTDTQYF
TRBJ1-1 | few | TRBV19 | NA | TGTGCCAGTAGTGGACTAATAGGATTTATGAACACTGAAGCTTTCTTT | CASSGLIGFMNTEAFF
TRBJ2-1 | few | TRBV12-3/TRBV12-4 | NA | TGTGCCAGCAGTTTAGGCAGGGGCGGCCGCTCCTACAATGAGCAGTTCTTC | CASSLGRGGRSYNEQFF
TRBJ2-2 | NA | TRBV9 | NA | TGTGCCAGCAGCGCCCTGATCGGGGAGCTGTTTTTT | CASSALIGELFF
TRBJ1-3 | NA | TRBV7-2 | NA | TGTGCCAGCAGCCCAAGTGAGAGGGGAAATAGAAACACCATATATTTT | CASSPSERGNRNTIYF
TRBJ2-6 | NA | TRBV19 | TRBD2 | TGTGCCAGTAGTCCTCGGTCGGGGCGGGAGCCCATCTCTGGGGCCAACGTCCTGACTTTC | CASSPRSGREPISGANVLTF
TRBJ1-4 | few | TRBV4-3 | TRBD1 | TGCGCCAGCAGCCAATTCGCAGGGGGATTCACTAATGAAAAACTGTTTTTT | CASSQFAGGFTNEKLFF
TRBJ1-2 | NA | TRBV6-4 | NA | TGTGCCAGCAGTGACCGGTACTCCGGCTACACCTTC | CASSDRYSGYTF